This record looks at one TCR beta chain sequence and its context. Its antigen is unknown. These data belong to a study of T cell responses to AZD1222 COVID-19 vaccine. Study-level points and caveats: Among the donors, most were white British and more were female, and clonal diversity was possibly underestimated. After two AZD1222 doses, spike-specific TCR breadth and depth rose versus day 0. Per reports, nearly half of all spike-specific TCRs target regions that are unmutated in variants. It was only five to seven AZD1222 recipients who were seropositive at baseline.

The protocol was immunoSEQ multiplex PCR, while the TCRdb copy is restricted to in-frame clones and leaves out a portion. The data show approximately 190,000 clones, 85% to 90% seen once. J was trimmed by 1 base and V by 5 bases; bases with no gene match: 9. CDR1 SGHAT and CDR2 FQNNGV come from the germline V gene. The CDR3 has 17 residues. This clonotype was sampled from an adult in good health. The sample in question was peripheral blood, obtained on day 0 of MenACWY control vaccination. The genes are TRBV11-2 and TRBJ2-3; 10 nucleotides line up with TRBD2. CDR3 loop: CASSRTGLASRTDTQYF. The DNA of the CDR3 is TGTGCCAGCAGCCGCACGGGACTAGCGAGTCGCACAGATACGCAGTATTTT.